This TCR beta chain was captured by sequencing in a study of regulatory T cells in long-lasting Graves disease. Relying on iRepertoire HTBI primers and Arm-PCR of CDR3 regions, the team built TCR beta libraries. Authors' methods: Identified across the samples were 62 TRBV segments and about 14 TRBJ segments. TCRdb re-called the multiplex PCR reads with MiXCR, one entry per CDR3 protein. V and J calls and clone size were set by TCRdb, not the authors. The sample lists around 400,000 distinct CDR3 sequences; around a sixth were seen once. This clonotype was recorded at least ten times. Antigen specificity is unknown. J lost 3 bases, V lost 5 bases, and 3 bases had no gene match. Per germline, CDR1 MNHEY and CDR2 SMNVEV (reference sequence). The CDR3 has 14 residues. Documented time point: newly diagnosed GD, antithyroid drugs for less than 3 months. PBMCs were the source of the RNA used for TCR sequencing. The patients were enrolled through endocrinology in Xi'an, China.

Findings and caveats of the study: The study found lower TCR diversity in persistent Graves' patients than in newly diagnosed ones.

This sequence originates from a female donor with Graves disease. The starting material was peripheral blood mononuclear cells (PBMCs), obtained at new diagnosis, from a patient treated with antithyroid drugs. The genes are TRBV27 and TRBJ2-7; 11 nucleotides agree with TRBD2. The CDR3 loop is CASSVLAGVYEQYF. CDR3 nucleotides: TGTGCCAGCAGTGTACTAGCGGGGGTCTACGAGCAGTACTTC.